A single sample is the source of the 5 T cell receptor beta chains below, sequenced in a study of PD-L1 blockade in urothelial cancer. Time point here: pretreatment peripheral blood. Sequencing was performed with immunoSEQ multiplex PCR; in TCRdb, only in-frame clones are kept and a portion is missing. Here the sample spans 70,000 to 75,000 clones, around 84% being singletons. The sequences come from PBMCs, collected around atezolizumab (anti-PD-L1) treatment. The receptors derive from a woman aged 70 to 79 with urothelial cancer.

This chain links TRBV2 with TRBJ2-7, with D perhaps matching TRBD1 (6 bases). Germline V gene data show CDR1 as SNHLY and CDR2 as FYNNEI. CDR3 length: 16 amino acids. Trimming pared 3 bases from V and 1 base from J, leaving 16 bases between. The CDR3 is CASSDRGYLPSYEQYF. For the CDR3, the DNA is TGTGCCAGCAGTGACAGGGGTTACCTTCCATCCTACGAGCAGTACTTC.

V and J are TRBV19 and TRBJ1-2; TRBD1 agrees at 8 bases. Germline V gives CDR1 LNHDA, CDR2 SQIVND (reference sequence). The CDR3 is made up of 18 amino acids. Trimming took 6 bases from V and 2 from J; bases not matched to a gene: 17. The CDR3 sequence: CASSPSGTGTGGNYGYTF. The DNA of the CDR3 is TGTGCCAGTAGCCCATCCGGGACAGGCACCGGGGGGAACTATGGCTACACCTTC.

This chain links TRBV9 with TRBJ2-7, with TRBD2 matching over 8 bases. The CDR3 covers 14 residues. Trimming took 0 bases from V and 3 from J; bases not matched to a gene: 2. Germline CDR1 is SGDLS and CDR2 is YYNGEE. The CDR3 loop is CASSVGGGIYEQYF. The CDR3, as DNA: TGTGCCAGCAGCGTAGGCGGGGGGATCTACGAGCAGTACTTC.

The V gene is TRBV6-4, the J gene TRBJ2-2, with 10 positions matching TRBD2. Germline V CDR1 and CDR2: MRHNA, SNTAGT. V dropped 4 bases and J dropped 0; count of bases not matched to a gene: 2. The CDR3 loop spans 16 amino acids. The CDR3 bases are TGTGCCAGCAGTGTTAGCGGGGGGCCGAACACCGGGGAGCTGTTTTTT. Amino acids: CASSVSGGPNTGELFF.

The rearrangement uses TRBV7-2 and TRBJ2-5; 9 bases line up with TRBD2. CDR1 and CDR2 from the germline V gene are SGHTA and FQGNSA. V dropped 5 bases and J dropped 4; count of bases not matched to a gene: 11. The CDR3 is 16 amino acids. CDR3: CASSEWRGGPGETQYF. For the CDR3, the DNA is TGTGCCAGCAGCGAGTGGCGGGGGGGCCCTGGAGAGACCCAGTACTTC.